What follows describes a single T cell receptor (beta chain). Its antigen is still unknown. Some clones are missing from TCRdb's copy, which holds only in-frame ones; the method was immunoSEQ multiplex PCR. The repertoire consists of roughly 100,000 clones, with roughly 90% occurring once and the leading ten covering about 4.2%. This sample was taken from a study of identifying expanded T cells in peripheral blood. The study, taken as a whole, reports: Clone count variance between roughly two-week samples rose with total template count.

The sample was blood. This receptor was identified in a person aged 18-69 years in good health.

The CDR3: CASDRAGVSYNEQFF. Written as DNA, the CDR3 is TGTGCCAGCGACCGTGCGGGAGTGTCCTACAATGAGCAGTTCTTC. The rearrangement joins TRBV6-1 to TRBJ2-1; 7 bases fit TRBD2. Germline trimming cut 8 bases from V and 1 base from J; bases unmatched to any gene: 8. This CDR3 comprises 15 residues. Germline CDR1 reads MNHNS; CDR2 reads SASEGT.